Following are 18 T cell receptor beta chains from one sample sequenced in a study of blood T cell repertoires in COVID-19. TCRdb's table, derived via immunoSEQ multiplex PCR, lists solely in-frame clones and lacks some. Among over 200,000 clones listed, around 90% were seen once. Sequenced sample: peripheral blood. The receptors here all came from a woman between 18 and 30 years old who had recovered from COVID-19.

The CDR3 coding sequence is TGTGCCAGCAGTACAGGTGGCCCCCCCTCGCAGTATTTT. Protein product: CASSTGGPPSQYF. The chain has TRBV5-6 and TRBJ2-3; TRBD1 might be the D (5 bases). This CDR3 comprises 13 residues. Trimming pared 5 bases from V and 10 bases from J, leaving 17 bases between. Per the germline V gene, CDR1 is SGHDT and CDR2 is YYEEEE.

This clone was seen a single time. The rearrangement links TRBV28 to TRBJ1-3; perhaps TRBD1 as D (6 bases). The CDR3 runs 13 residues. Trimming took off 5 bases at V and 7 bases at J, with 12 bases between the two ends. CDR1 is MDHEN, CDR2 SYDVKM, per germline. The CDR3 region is CASSPPGDNTIYF. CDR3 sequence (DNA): TGTGCCAGCAGTCCCCCAGGGGACAACACCATATATTTT. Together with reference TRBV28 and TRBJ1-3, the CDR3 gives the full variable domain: DVKVTQSSRYLVKRTGEKVFLECVQDMDHENMFWYRQDPGLGLRLIYFSYDVKMKEKGDIPEGYSVSREKKERFSLILESASTNQTSMYLCASSPPGDNTIYFGEGSWLTVV.

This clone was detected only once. CDR3 DNA sequence: TGTGCCAGCAGCTTGAGAAAGGGGTACAATGAGCAGTTCTTC. Protein sequence: CASSLRKGYNEQFF. The chain joins TRBV7-2 to TRBJ2-1; D may be TRBD1 (5 bases). The germline V and J ends were trimmed by 3 bases and 4 bases, with 10 bases remaining between them. Germline assignment: CDR1 SGHTA and CDR2 FQGNSA. CDR3 length: 14 amino acids.

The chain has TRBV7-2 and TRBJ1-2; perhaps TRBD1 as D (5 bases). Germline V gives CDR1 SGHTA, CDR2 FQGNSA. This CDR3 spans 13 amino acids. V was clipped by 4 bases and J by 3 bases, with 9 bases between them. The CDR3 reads CASSSRQHYGYTF. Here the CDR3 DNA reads TGTGCCAGCAGCTCAAGACAGCACTATGGCTACACCTTC.

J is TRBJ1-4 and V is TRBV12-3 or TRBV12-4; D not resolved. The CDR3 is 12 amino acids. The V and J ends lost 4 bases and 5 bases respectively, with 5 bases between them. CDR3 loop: CASSSQNEKLFF. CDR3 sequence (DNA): TGTGCCAGCAGTTCACAAAATGAAAAACTGTTTTTT.

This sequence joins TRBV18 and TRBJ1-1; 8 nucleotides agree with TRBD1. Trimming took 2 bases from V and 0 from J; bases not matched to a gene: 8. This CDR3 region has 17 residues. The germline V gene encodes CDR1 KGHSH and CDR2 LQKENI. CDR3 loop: CASSPSGRGPMNTEAFF. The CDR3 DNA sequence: TGTGCCAGCTCACCATCCGGCAGGGGGCCCATGAACACTGAAGCTTTCTTT.

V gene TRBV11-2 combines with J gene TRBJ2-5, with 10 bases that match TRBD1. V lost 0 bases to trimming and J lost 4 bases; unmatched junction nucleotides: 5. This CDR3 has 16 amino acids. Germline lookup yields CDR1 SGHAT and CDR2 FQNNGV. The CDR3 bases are TGTGCCAGCAGCTTAGATTTCGGGACAGGGGCAGAGACCCAGTACTTC. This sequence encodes CASSLDFGTGAETQYF.

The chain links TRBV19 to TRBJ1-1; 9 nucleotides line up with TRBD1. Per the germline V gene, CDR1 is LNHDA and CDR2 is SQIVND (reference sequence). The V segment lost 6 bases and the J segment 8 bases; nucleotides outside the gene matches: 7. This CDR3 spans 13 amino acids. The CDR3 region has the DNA TGTGCCAGTAGCCCAGGGGACAGGGCGGAAGCTTTCTTT. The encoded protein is CASSPGDRAEAFF.

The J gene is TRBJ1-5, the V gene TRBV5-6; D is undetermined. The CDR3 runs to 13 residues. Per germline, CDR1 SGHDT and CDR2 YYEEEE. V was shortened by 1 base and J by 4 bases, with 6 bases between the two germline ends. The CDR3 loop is CASSLSLNQPQHF. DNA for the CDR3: TGTGCCAGCAGCTTGTCTCTTAATCAGCCCCAGCATTTT.

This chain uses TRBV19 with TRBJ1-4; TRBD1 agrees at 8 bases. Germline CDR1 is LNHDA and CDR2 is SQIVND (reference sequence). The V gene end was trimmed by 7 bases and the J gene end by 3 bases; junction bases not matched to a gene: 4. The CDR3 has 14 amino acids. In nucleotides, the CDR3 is TGTGCCAGTAAGGGGGACAGGTCTAATGAAAAACTGTTTTTT. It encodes CASKGDRSNEKLFF. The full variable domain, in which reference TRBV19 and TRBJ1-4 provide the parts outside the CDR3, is DGGITQSPKYLFRKEGQNVTLSCEQNLNHDAMYWYRQDPGQGLRLIYYSQIVNDFQKGDIAEGYSVSREKKESFPLTVTSAQKNPTAFYLCASKGDRSNEKLFFGSGTQLSVL.

The CDR3 coding sequence is TGTGCCAGCAGCGGCGGACTCCCCTCCTACGAGCAGTACTTC. This translates into CASSGGLPSYEQYF. This sequence joins TRBV9 and TRBJ2-7, with D possibly matching TRBD2 (5 bases). Germline assignment: CDR1 SGDLS and CDR2 YYNGEE. The CDR3 has 14 residues. V dropped 3 bases and J dropped 0 bases, with 10 bases sitting between them.

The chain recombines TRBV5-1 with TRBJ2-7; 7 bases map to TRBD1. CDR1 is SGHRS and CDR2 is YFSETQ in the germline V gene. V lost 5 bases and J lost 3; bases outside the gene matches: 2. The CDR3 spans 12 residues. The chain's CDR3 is CASRGDSYEQYF. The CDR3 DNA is TGCGCCAGCAGGGGGGACAGCTACGAGCAGTACTTC. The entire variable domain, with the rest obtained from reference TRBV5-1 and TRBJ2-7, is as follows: KAGVTQTPRYLIKTRGQQVTLSCSPISGHRSVSWYQQTPGQGLQFLFEYFSETQRNKGNFPGRFSGRQFSNSRSEMNVSTLELGDSALYLCASRGDSYEQYFGPGTRLTVT.

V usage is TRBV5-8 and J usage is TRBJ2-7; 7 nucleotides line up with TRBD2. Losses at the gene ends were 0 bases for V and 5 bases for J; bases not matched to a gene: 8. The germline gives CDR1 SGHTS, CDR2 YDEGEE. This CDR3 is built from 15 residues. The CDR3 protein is CASSLAHTSAHEQYF. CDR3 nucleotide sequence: TGTGCCAGCAGCTTGGCCCATACTAGCGCCCACGAGCAGTACTTC.

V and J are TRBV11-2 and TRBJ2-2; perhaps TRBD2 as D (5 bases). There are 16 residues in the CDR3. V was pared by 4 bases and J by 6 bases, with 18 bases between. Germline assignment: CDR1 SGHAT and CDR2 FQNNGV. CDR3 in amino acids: CASSYGRGMGPGELFF. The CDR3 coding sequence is TGTGCCAGCAGCTACGGCCGGGGTATGGGCCCCGGGGAGCTGTTTTTT.

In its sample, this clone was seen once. The CDR3 is CASSYSSGTGNTEAFF. Here the CDR3 DNA reads TGTGCCAGCAGTTACTCCAGCGGGACAGGAAACACTGAAGCTTTCTTT. The genes are TRBV6-2 or TRBV6-3 and TRBJ1-1; 8 bases line up with TRBD1. Germline V CDR1 and CDR2: MNHEY, SVGEGT. Trimming at V came to 0 bases and at J to 2 bases, leaving 5 bases not matched to a gene. There are 16 residues in the CDR3.

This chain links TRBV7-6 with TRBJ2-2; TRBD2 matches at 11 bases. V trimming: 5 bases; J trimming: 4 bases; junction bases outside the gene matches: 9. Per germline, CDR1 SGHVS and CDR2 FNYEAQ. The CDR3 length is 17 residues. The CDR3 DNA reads TGTGCCAGCAGCATCGGACTAGCGGGTGCTTCCACCGGGGAGCTGTTTTTT. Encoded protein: CASSIGLAGASTGELFF.

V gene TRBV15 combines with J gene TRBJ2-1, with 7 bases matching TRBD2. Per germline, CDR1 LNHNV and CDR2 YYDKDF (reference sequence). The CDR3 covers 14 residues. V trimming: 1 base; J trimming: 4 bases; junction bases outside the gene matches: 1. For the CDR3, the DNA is TGTGCCACCAGCAGAGGGGGGGGATACAATGAGCAGTTCTTC. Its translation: CATSRGGGYNEQFF. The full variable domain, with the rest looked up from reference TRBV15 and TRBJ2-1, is DAMVIQNPRYQVTQFGKPVTLSCSQTLNHNVMYWYQQKSSQAPKLLFHYYDKDFNNEADTPDNFQSRRPNTSFCFLDIRSPGLGDTAMYLCATSRGGGYNEQFFGPGTRLTVL.

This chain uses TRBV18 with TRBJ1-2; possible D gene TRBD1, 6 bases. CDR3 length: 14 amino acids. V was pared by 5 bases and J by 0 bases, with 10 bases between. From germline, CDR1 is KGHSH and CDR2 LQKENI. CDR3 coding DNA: TGTGCCAGCTCAGGGGGCCCCGCTAACTATGGCTACACCTTC. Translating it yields CASSGGPANYGYTF.